The rows below give T cell receptor beta chains drawn from one sample of a study of graft-versus-host responses after intestinal transplantation. Their antigen targets remain unknown. Some clones are missing from TCRdb's copy, which holds only in-frame ones; the method was immunoSEQ multiplex PCR. Altogether around 50,000 clones are present, less than 85% being singletons, with the ten largest covering around 0.5%. The sequenced sample was unstimulated CD4+ T cells sorted from spleen or lymph node cells, obtained before transplant. The receptors stem from a human donor who was the organ donor for an intestinal transplant. Both conserved end residues are part of each CDR3. Each record gives: V gene, J gene, D gene, CDR3 length, CDR3 protein, CDR3 DNA. A D gene is named only where the DNA matches it firmly.

v_call: TRBV19; j_call: TRBJ2-3; d_call: TRBD1; cdr3_length: 13; cdr3_aa: CATGTGGTDTQYF; cdr3_nt: TGTGCCACCGGGACAGGGGGCACAGATACGCAGTATTTT
v_call: TRBV6-5; j_call: TRBJ1-2; d_call: NA; cdr3_length: 13; cdr3_aa: CASSWGRDYGYTF; cdr3_nt: TGTGCCAGCAGTTGGGGCAGGGACTATGGCTACACCTTC
v_call: TRBV2; j_call: TRBJ2-3; d_call: TRBD1; cdr3_length: 16; cdr3_aa: CASRARLTGVTDTQYF; cdr3_nt: TGTGCCAGCAGGGCACGATTGACAGGGGTCACAGATACGCAGTATTTT
v_call: TRBV5-5; j_call: TRBJ1-1; d_call: TRBD1; cdr3_length: 16; cdr3_aa: CASSRRPGQMNTEAFF; cdr3_nt: TGTGCCAGCAGCAGGCGGCCGGGACAGATGAACACTGAAGCTTTCTTT
v_call: TRBV20-1; j_call: TRBJ2-3; d_call: NA; cdr3_length: 11; cdr3_aa: CSAGRGSAQYF; cdr3_nt: TGCAGTGCAGGAAGGGGGTCGGCGCAGTATTTT
v_call: TRBV5-4; j_call: TRBJ2-7; d_call: NA; cdr3_length: 12; cdr3_aa: CASSLEPSKQYF; cdr3_nt: TGTGCCAGCAGCTTGGAACCAAGCAAGCAGTACTTC
v_call: TRBV2; j_call: TRBJ1-5; d_call: NA; cdr3_length: 14; cdr3_aa: CASTKGSGTQPQHF; cdr3_nt: TGTGCCAGCACAAAGGGGTCAGGAACTCAGCCCCAGCATTTT
v_call: TRBV6-1; j_call: TRBJ2-7; d_call: NA; cdr3_length: 14; cdr3_aa: CASSRSTGNYEQYF; cdr3_nt: TGTGCCAGCAGTCGGAGTACGGGGAACTACGAGCAGTACTTC
v_call: TRBV5-5; j_call: TRBJ1-4; d_call: TRBD1; cdr3_length: 15; cdr3_aa: CASSGDRGALDQLFF; cdr3_nt: TGTGCCAGCAGCGGGGACAGGGGCGCCCTAGATCAACTGTTTTTT
v_call: TRBV19; j_call: TRBJ1-1; d_call: NA; cdr3_length: 14; cdr3_aa: CASSIADGNTEAFF; cdr3_nt: TGTGCCAGTAGTATTGCGGACGGGAACACTGAAGCTTTCTTT
v_call: TRBV6-5; j_call: TRBJ1-6; d_call: TRBD1; cdr3_length: 14; cdr3_aa: CASSYGTGVSPLHF; cdr3_nt: TGTGCCAGCAGTTACGGGACAGGGGTTTCACCCCTCCACTTT
v_call: TRBV14; j_call: TRBJ2-3; d_call: NA; cdr3_length: 14; cdr3_aa: CASSLVGATDTQYF; cdr3_nt: TGTGCCAGCAGCCTCGTGGGGGCCACAGATACGCAGTATTTT
v_call: TRBV2; j_call: TRBJ1-5; d_call: NA; cdr3_length: 13; cdr3_aa: CASSRAAHQPQHF; cdr3_nt: TGTGCCAGCAGTCGGGCAGCTCATCAGCCCCAGCATTTT
v_call: TRBV5-5; j_call: TRBJ2-7; d_call: NA; cdr3_length: 16; cdr3_aa: CARSLRSRDGSYEQYF; cdr3_nt: TGTGCCCGCAGCTTGAGGTCCCGGGACGGCTCCTACGAGCAGTACTTC
v_call: TRBV7-2; j_call: TRBJ2-7; d_call: TRBD1; cdr3_length: 16; cdr3_aa: CASSPDDRGLYYEQYF; cdr3_nt: TGTGCCAGCAGCCCTGACGACAGGGGCCTTTACTACGAGCAGTACTTC
v_call: TRBV9; j_call: TRBJ1-2; d_call: NA; cdr3_length: 14; cdr3_aa: CASSVGGVSYGYTF; cdr3_nt: TGTGCCAGCAGCGTAGGGGGGGTCTCCTATGGCTACACCTTC
v_call: TRBV20-1; j_call: TRBJ2-3; d_call: NA; cdr3_length: 10; cdr3_aa: CSPQADTQYF; cdr3_nt: TGCAGTCCCCAGGCAGATACGCAGTATTTT
v_call: TRBV10-2; j_call: TRBJ2-5; d_call: TRBD2; cdr3_length: 15; cdr3_aa: CASMNSGGWGETQYF; cdr3_nt: TGCGCCAGCATGAATAGCGGGGGTTGGGGAGAGACCCAGTACTTC
v_call: TRBV7-9; j_call: TRBJ2-5; d_call: NA; cdr3_length: 11; cdr3_aa: CASSSRETQYF; cdr3_nt: TGTGCCAGCAGCTCCCGTGAGACCCAGTACTTC
v_call: TRBV25-1; j_call: TRBJ1-1; d_call: NA; cdr3_length: 13; cdr3_aa: CASSEYRDTEAFF; cdr3_nt: TGTGCCAGCAGTGAATACAGGGACACTGAAGCTTTCTTT
v_call: TRBV30; j_call: TRBJ2-3; d_call: NA; cdr3_length: 15; cdr3_aa: CAWSFGGAPKDTQYF; cdr3_nt: TGTGCCTGGAGTTTTGGGGGGGCCCCAAAAGATACGCAGTATTTT
v_call: TRBV19; j_call: TRBJ1-6; d_call: NA; cdr3_length: 13; cdr3_aa: CASSIDRGSPLHF; cdr3_nt: TGTGCCAGTAGTATAGATCGGGGTTCACCCCTCCACTTT
v_call: TRBV5-1; j_call: TRBJ2-7; d_call: TRBD2; cdr3_length: 16; cdr3_aa: CASSLPQLAGNDEQYF; cdr3_nt: TGCGCCAGCAGCTTGCCCCAACTAGCGGGGAACGACGAGCAGTACTTC